Listed here are 32 T cell receptor beta chains from one sample, sequenced in a study of blood T cell repertoires in COVID-19. Repertoires were generated with immunoSEQ multiplex PCR, while TCRdb's copy carries only in-frame clones and drops some. The repertoire has 100,000 or so clones, roughly 77% of them found once; the top ten carry approximately 24%. Input material: peripheral blood. The receptor set was obtained from a human donor in a cohort sampled during active COVID-19.

J is TRBJ2-1 and V is TRBV7-8; 8 bases fit TRBD2. The length of the CDR3 is 15 residues. V lost 5 bases to trimming and J lost 8 bases; unmatched junction nucleotides: 11. Germline CDR1 reads SGHVS; CDR2 reads FQNEAQ. CDR3 region: CASSRRLAPGDEQFF. As DNA, the CDR3 is TGTGCCAGCAGCCGACGACTAGCGCCGGGGGATGAGCAGTTCTTC.

Note on this clone: An end of the junction differs from the germline gene, which may be a read error. The chain recombines TRBV9 with TRBJ1-2; D not certain. CDR3 length equals 14 residues. The V gene's germline CDR1 is SGDLS and CDR2 YYNGEE. CDR3 nucleotide sequence: TGCGCCAGCAGCGTAGACGAGGCTAACTATGGCTACACCTTC. Residues: CASSVDEANYGYTF.

The chain has TRBV7-2 and TRBJ2-7, with D possibly matching TRBD2 (7 bases). This CDR3 contains 16 residues. V gave up 5 bases and J gave up 0 bases, with 17 bases separating them. Germline V gene sequence: CDR1 SGHTA, CDR2 FQGNSA. CDR3 amino acids: CASSLAGGHSSYEQYF. CDR3 sequence (DNA): TGTGCCAGCAGCCTCGCCGGGGGGCACAGCTCCTACGAGCAGTACTTC.

This clone appeared once. The rearrangement links TRBV7-9 to TRBJ1-1; a possible D gene is TRBD1 (6 bases). Between the trimmed V and J ends, which lost 6 bases and 4 bases, there was a span of 18 bases. Looked up from germline, CDR1 is SEHNR and CDR2 is FQNEAQ (reference sequence). The CDR3 totals 15 residues. The CDR3 sequence is CASSPLAGVLTEAFF. As DNA, the CDR3 is TGTGCCAGCAGTCCCCTGGCAGGGGTTCTCACTGAAGCTTTCTTT.

The chain uses TRBV2 and TRBJ2-3; the match to TRBD1 covers 8 bases. V shed 7 bases, J shed 1 base, and the junction held 4 bases outside the gene matches. Germline-derived CDR1 and CDR2 are SNHLY and FYNNEI. This CDR3 spans 14 amino acids. The CDR3 DNA follows: TGTGCCAGCACCTTGGACAGGGGCACAGATACGCAGTATTTT. Translated: CASTLDRGTDTQYF. The full variable domain, in which reference TRBV2 and TRBJ2-3 provide the parts outside the CDR3, is EPEVTQTPSHQVTQMGQEVILRCVPISNHLYFYWYRQILGQKVEFLVSFYNNEISEKSEIFDDQFSVERPDGSNFTLKIRSTKLEDSAMYFCASTLDRGTDTQYFGPGTRLTVL.

The rearrangement joins TRBV6-6 to TRBJ1-1; D gene ambiguous. The CDR3 spans 13 residues. CDR1 and CDR2 from the germline V gene are MNHNY and SVGAGI (reference sequence). Trimming removed 4 bases from V and 0 bases from J, with 6 bases in between. CDR3 sequence: CASSSIVNTEAFF. The CDR3 DNA follows: TGTGCCAGCAGTTCCATAGTGAACACTGAAGCTTTCTTT.

The rearrangement joins TRBV4-3 to TRBJ2-3; perhaps TRBD1 as D (5 bases). CDR1 and CDR2 from the germline V gene are LGHNA and YSLEER. The length of the CDR3 is 14 residues. Deletions cut 0 bases from V and 4 bases from J, with 8 bases between. The CDR3 nucleotides are TGCGCCAGCAGCCAAGATGGGGCAGCAGATACGCAGTATTTT. Translated, it gives CASSQDGAADTQYF.

This clone was picked up one time. J is TRBJ2-1 and V is TRBV7-3, with D maybe TRBD2 (5 bases). This CDR3 region has 15 residues. V was cut by 2 bases and J by 3 bases, with 11 bases left in between. Germline lookup yields CDR1 SGHTA and CDR2 FQGTGA. The CDR3 sequence is CASSLGLASYNEQFF. DNA of the CDR3: TGTGCCAGCAGCTTAGGGCTAGCAAGCTACAATGAGCAGTTCTTC.

This clone came up once. The chain couples TRBV30 to TRBJ2-5, with TRBD2 as a possible D gene (6 bases). V was shortened by 0 bases and J by 5 bases, with 10 bases between the two germline ends. This CDR3 has 13 amino acids. Germline V gene sequence: CDR1 GTSNPN, CDR2 SVGIG (reference sequence). The chain's CDR3 is CAWSVSGGETQYF. The CDR3 nucleotides read TGTGCCTGGAGTGTCTCTGGAGGGGAGACCCAGTACTTC.

The chain recombines TRBV28 with TRBJ2-7; 7 bases are shared with TRBD1. V lost 6 bases and J lost 5; bases outside the gene matches: 4. The CDR3 runs to 12 residues. The germline V gene has CDR1 MDHEN and CDR2 SYDVKM. The CDR3 is CASRDRTHEQYF. The DNA of the CDR3 is TGTGCCAGCAGGGACAGGACCCACGAGCAGTACTTC.

J is TRBJ1-5 and V is TRBV15; TRBD1 might be the D (6 bases). Germline V gives CDR1 LNHNV, CDR2 YYDKDF (reference sequence). Trimming cost V 5 bases and J 4 bases, with 15 bases left between them. The CDR3 is 15 residues long. The CDR3 protein is CATSDFWTENQPQHF. In DNA, the CDR3 is TGTGCCACCAGCGACTTTTGGACAGAGAATCAGCCCCAGCATTTT.

Only one count was recorded for this clone. This rearrangement joins TRBV19 to TRBJ2-3, with no clear D. Germline-derived CDR1 and CDR2 are LNHDA and SQIVND (reference sequence). Between the trimmed V and J ends, which lost 3 bases and 0 bases, there was a span of 16 bases. This CDR3 comprises 17 residues. Written as DNA, the CDR3 is TGTGCCAGTAGTATTCTGCCGCCTGGGCCTAGCACAGATACGCAGTATTTT. Translating it yields CASSILPPGPSTDTQYF.

The J gene is TRBJ2-5, the V gene TRBV7-2; TRBD1 matches at 8 bases. V lost 4 bases and J lost 5; bases outside the gene matches: 3. The CDR3 is made up of 13 amino acids. Germline V CDR1 and CDR2: SGHTA, FQGNSA. Written as DNA, the CDR3 is TGTGCCAGCAGCTGGGACAGGCTGGAGACCCAGTACTTC. Protein product: CASSWDRLETQYF.

This chain links TRBV6-5 with TRBJ1-2, with a weak D call TRBD1 (6 bases). The V and J ends lost 6 bases and 8 bases respectively, with 19 bases between them. The CDR3 has 14 residues. Germline CDR1 and CDR2: MNHEY and SVGAGI. The CDR3 protein is CASREQGTPGGYTF. Here the CDR3 DNA reads TGTGCCAGCAGGGAGCAGGGGACCCCGGGAGGCTACACCTTC.

The CDR3 sequence: CASSGRTSGVVNEQFF. The CDR3 DNA is TGCGCCAGCAGCGGACGGACTAGCGGTGTTGTGAATGAGCAGTTCTTC. The gene calls are TRBV5-1 and TRBJ2-1; 10 nucleotides align to TRBD2. This CDR3 region has 16 residues. V trimming: 4 bases; J trimming: 7 bases; junction bases outside the gene matches: 11. Per germline, CDR1 SGHRS and CDR2 YFSETQ.

The CDR3 reads CASSLDLAPEAFF. The CDR3 DNA follows: TGTGCCAGCAGCTTAGATCTAGCTCCCGAAGCTTTCTTT. The chain has TRBV11-2 and TRBJ1-1; D ambiguous. Germline V gene sequence: CDR1 SGHAT, CDR2 FQNNGV. V shed 0 bases and J shed 8 bases, with 10 bases lying between them. CDR3 length equals 13 residues.

The chain is built from TRBV4-2 and TRBJ1-1; 9 bases agree with TRBD1. The germline CDR1 and CDR2 sequences are LGHNA and YNFKEQ. This CDR3 spans 15 amino acids. The V gene end was trimmed by 2 bases and the J gene end by 3 bases; junction bases not matched to a gene: 4. The CDR3 region is CASSQQQGADTEAFF. CDR3 DNA sequence: TGTGCCAGCAGCCAACAACAGGGGGCGGACACTGAAGCTTTCTTT.

V usage is TRBV5-4 and J usage is TRBJ2-1, with 7 bases identical to TRBD2. The CDR3 sequence is 15 residues long. V lost 0 bases, J lost 7 bases, and 7 bases stayed unmatched. CDR1 and CDR2 from the germline V gene are SGHNT and YYREEE (reference sequence). CDR3: CASSLGGSDENEQFF. Here the CDR3 DNA reads TGTGCCAGCAGCTTGGGCGGGAGTGATGAGAATGAGCAGTTCTTC.

The gene calls are TRBV19 and TRBJ2-7; 10 positions agree with TRBD1. This CDR3 is 16 amino acids long. Germline CDR1 LNHDA, CDR2 SQIVND (reference sequence). J lost 3 bases, V lost 6 bases, and 11 bases had no gene match. CDR3 sequence: CASSTRQGAVIYEQYF. The CDR3 nucleotides read TGTGCCAGTAGCACCCGACAGGGGGCAGTTATCTACGAGCAGTACTTC.

This clone has just one count. The sample has other DNA sequences that encode this CDR3 too. This CDR3 reads CASSLSLAGTDTQYF. The CDR3 coding sequence is TGTGCCAGCAGTTTGAGTCTAGCTGGTACAGATACGCAGTATTTT. The chain employs TRBV27 and TRBJ2-3; tentatively, D is TRBD2 (5 bases). The CDR3 totals 15 residues. Per the germline V gene, CDR1 is MNHEY and CDR2 is SMNVEV (reference sequence). V lost 3 bases, J lost 3 bases, and 13 bases lay in between.

The chain uses TRBV11-3 and TRBJ2-1; weak D call: TRBD1 (5 bases). V lost 0 bases and J 8 bases, leaving 8 bases between the germline ends. The V gene's germline CDR1 is SGHNT and CDR2 YENEEA. The CDR3 sequence is 13 residues long. The CDR3 DNA reads TGTGCCAGCAGCTTAGACAGGGAAGATGAGCAGTTCTTC. Protein sequence: CASSLDREDEQFF.

This chain joins TRBV21-1 and TRBJ1-6; the listed D gene, TRBD1, was not tested against the DNA. TRBV21-1 is assigned pseudogene status. The CDR3 covers 17 residues. The CDR3 region has the DNA TGTGCCAGCACCGAAGGGCCGAAGGGGCCGGGTAATTCACCCCTCCACTTT. Translating it yields CASTEGPKGPGNSPLHF.

The rearrangement uses TRBV6-1 and TRBJ1-3, with 8 positions matching TRBD1. J lost 0 bases, V lost 3 bases, and 4 bases had no gene match. This CDR3 has 16 residues. CDR1 is MNHNS and CDR2 is SASEGT in the germline V gene. As DNA, the CDR3 is TGTGCCAGCAGTGACATACAGGGGGACTCTGGAAACACCATATATTTT. Translation gives CASSDIQGDSGNTIYF.

This clone was seen just once. The chain carries TRBV7-8 and TRBJ1-4; 10 bases are shared with TRBD1. This CDR3 comprises 16 residues. The germline V gene has CDR1 SGHVS and CDR2 FQNEAQ. The V and J ends lost 5 bases and 5 bases, in that order; junction bases with no gene match: 8. In DNA, the CDR3 is TGTGCCAGCAGCACGGGGACAGGGGACCTAAATGAAAAACTGTTTTTT. It is translated as CASSTGTGDLNEKLFF.

The table lists this clone with a few counts. The genes are TRBV5-1 and TRBJ2-1, with 9 positions matching TRBD2. This CDR3 is built from 14 residues. CDR1 is SGHRS and CDR2 is YFSETQ in the germline V gene. V gave up 7 bases and J gave up 6 bases; unmatched junction bases: 8. Here the CDR3 DNA reads TGCGCCAGCGGGGAAAATAGCGGGAGCAATGAGCAGTTCTTC. This gives the protein CASGENSGSNEQFF.

In this sample, this clone turned up once. CDR3: CASSEPPRGPGEQYF. The CDR3 DNA sequence: TGTGCCAGCAGTGAACCCCCCCGGGGTCCGGGCGAGCAGTACTTC. V gene TRBV6-1 combines with J gene TRBJ2-7, with TRBD2 as a possible D gene (5 bases). The germline gives CDR1 MNHNS, CDR2 SASEGT. Trimming shortened V by 2 bases and J by 6 bases, and 17 bases separated the two germline ends. The CDR3 has 15 residues.

V gene TRBV7-8 combines with J gene TRBJ2-7, with 8 nucleotides matching TRBD1. From germline, CDR1 is SGHVS and CDR2 FQNEAQ. This CDR3 contains 16 residues. Unmatched junction bases numbered 14, after V lost 5 bases and J lost 5 bases. The CDR3 sequence: CASSPQAPGGWDEQYF. The CDR3 coding sequence is TGTGCCAGCAGCCCCCAGGCGCCAGGGGGCTGGGACGAGCAGTACTTC.

The V gene is TRBV7-8, the J gene TRBJ2-2, with 8 bases that match TRBD2. The V segment lost 5 bases and the J segment 3 bases; nucleotides outside the gene matches: 11. The CDR3 sequence is 17 residues long. CDR1 is SGHVS, CDR2 FQNEAQ, per germline. The CDR3 region is CASSQAGREGYTGELFF. The CDR3 bases are TGTGCCAGCAGCCAGGCGGGCCGGGAGGGCTACACCGGGGAGCTGTTTTTT.

The rearrangement links TRBV21-1 to TRBJ2-1; TRBD2, the D gene given by the table, was not confirmed from the DNA. TRBV21-1 is tagged as a pseudogene. The CDR3 sequence is 24 residues long. The CDR3 spells CASSKDWQGYMPTAIAGDYNEQFF. CDR3 nucleotides: TGTGCCAGCAGCAAAGATTGGCAGGGCTATATGCCTACTGCTATAGCGGGAGACTACAATGAGCAGTTCTTC.

This clone was found once. The rearrangement uses TRBV6-5 and TRBJ2-7, with TRBD1 matching 11 bases. Germline-derived CDR1 and CDR2 are MNHEY and SVGAGI. The trim removed 6 bases at V and 6 bases at J, leaving 10 bases unmatched. The CDR3 totals 15 residues. In nucleotides, the CDR3 is TGTGCCAGCAGCGCCGGGACAGGGGGATGGGGCGAGCAGTACTTC. The encoded protein is CASSAGTGGWGEQYF.

This sequence joins TRBV4-2 and TRBJ2-3, with 7 bases fitting TRBD2. The J segment lost 3 bases and the V segment lost 4 bases, leaving 10 bases of the junction unmatched. CDR1 is LGHNA, CDR2 YNFKEQ, per germline. The CDR3 is 16 residues long. The CDR3 coding sequence is TGTGCCAGCAGCCTGTCTGCGGGAGCTGGGACAGATACGCAGTATTTT. Its protein product is CASSLSAGAGTDTQYF.

The CDR3 here is CASSIVAGRGNTEAFF. The CDR3 nucleotides read TGTGCCAGTAGTATAGTTGCAGGTCGGGGGAACACTGAAGCTTTCTTT. The V call is TRBV19, the J call TRBJ1-1; no firm D call. The CDR3 spans 16 residues. V dropped 1 base and J dropped 1 base, with 13 bases sitting between them. Looked up from germline, CDR1 is LNHDA and CDR2 is SQIVND (reference sequence). Full variable domain (rest looked up from reference TRBV19 and TRBJ1-1): DGGITQSPKYLFRKEGQNVTLSCEQNLNHDAMYWYRQDPGQGLRLIYYSQIVNDFQKGDIAEGYSVSREKKESFPLTVTSAQKNPTAFYLCASSIVAGRGNTEAFFGQGTRLTVV.